One and the same sample provided the 11 T cell receptor beta chains below, sequenced in a study of OX40 agonist ivuxolimab in advanced cancers. The protocol was immunoSEQ multiplex PCR, while the TCRdb copy is restricted to in-frame clones and leaves out a portion. The table shows 65,000 to 85,000 clones, with about 87% occurring only once. The material sequenced was CD4+ or CD8+ T cells sorted from blood, taken in a trial of the OX40 agonist ivuxolimab. These receptors all come from an adult with an advanced solid tumor such as melanoma, head and neck, liver or kidney cancer.

Worth noting for this clone: Distinct nucleotide sequences in the sample also encode this CDR3. The chain uses TRBV9 and TRBJ1-1; tentatively, D is TRBD1 (5 bases). V was trimmed by 0 bases and J by 3 bases, leaving 12 bases between them. The CDR3 covers 15 residues. CDR1 SGDLS and CDR2 YYNGEE come from the germline V gene. The CDR3 DNA follows: TGTGCCAGCAGCGTAGGTAATCCGGGGGACACTGAAGCTTTCTTT. Amino acid sequence: CASSVGNPGDTEAFF. Filled out from reference TRBV9 and TRBJ1-1, the complete variable domain reads DSGVTQTPKHLITATGQRVTLRCSPRSGDLSVYWYQQSLDQGLQFLIQYYNGEERAKGNILERFSAQQFPDLHSELNLSSLELGDSALYFCASSVGNPGDTEAFFGQGTRLTVV.

The rearrangement uses TRBV6-5 and TRBJ1-2, with D unclear. Germline CDR1 MNHEY, CDR2 SVGAGI. The germline V and J ends were trimmed by 4 bases and 0 bases, with 9 bases remaining between them. This CDR3 is built from 14 residues. Here the CDR3 DNA reads TGTGCCAGCAGTTCAGCCGGGGCTAACTATGGCTACACCTTC. It yields the protein CASSSAGANYGYTF.

This chain links TRBV15 with TRBJ2-1; 11 nucleotides align to TRBD1. Trimming at V came to 2 bases and at J to 3 bases, leaving 6 bases not matched to a gene. The CDR3 runs 17 residues. The germline gives CDR1 LNHNV, CDR2 YYDKDF (reference sequence). The CDR3 reads CATSRPGTGGFYNEQFF. The CDR3 DNA follows: TGTGCCACCAGCAGACCCGGGACAGGGGGATTCTACAATGAGCAGTTCTTC.

This chain joins TRBV5-4 and TRBJ2-3; D tentatively fits TRBD1 or TRBD2 (5 bases each). Trimming stripped 4 bases from V and 4 bases from J, with 13 bases between. CDR3 length: 14 amino acids. Germline CDR1 is SGHNT and CDR2 is YYREEE (reference sequence). CDR3 nucleotides: TGTGCCAGCAGCCGGGGCAGAGATGCAGATACGCAGTATTTT. Amino acid sequence: CASSRGRDADTQYF.

This chain connects TRBV5-6 to TRBJ1-2, with D unclear. CDR1 is SGHDT and CDR2 is YYEEEE in the germline V gene. The V end lost 3 bases, the J end lost 10 bases, and 22 bases lay between the germline ends. The CDR3 runs 15 residues. The CDR3 spells CASSWRPTSDTAYTF. The CDR3 DNA follows: TGTGCCAGCAGCTGGAGGCCCACAAGCGATACGGCCTACACCTTC. The full variable domain, in which reference TRBV5-6 and TRBJ1-2 provide the parts outside the CDR3, is DAGVTQSPTHLIKTRGQQVTLRCSPKSGHDTVSWYQQALGQGPQFIFQYYEEEERQRGNFPDRFSGHQFPNYSSELNVNALLLGDSALYLCASSWRPTSDTAYTFGSGTRLTVV.

J is TRBJ2-4 and V is TRBV2; 8 nucleotides match TRBD1. This CDR3 comprises 13 residues. Germline trimming cut 7 bases from V and 3 bases from J; bases unmatched to any gene: 2. CDR1 is SNHLY, CDR2 FYNNEI, per germline. The CDR3 coding sequence is TGTGCCAGCACAGGACAGGGCAAAAACATTCAGTACTTC. Its protein is CASTGQGKNIQYF.

This chain uses TRBV19 with TRBJ2-4; TRBD2 aligns across 8 bases. Germline-derived CDR1 and CDR2 are LNHDA and SQIVND (reference sequence). This CDR3 has 15 amino acids. V shed 1 base and J 6 bases; nucleotides not matched to a gene: 5. CDR3 protein: CASSIAGRERNIQYF. CDR3 DNA: TGTGCCAGTAGTATAGCCGGGAGGGAGAGAAACATTCAGTACTTC.

This chain connects TRBV27 to TRBJ2-1, with 10 bases identical to TRBD1. Germline CDR1 is MNHEY and CDR2 is SMNVEV (reference sequence). The V and J ends lost 2 bases and 5 bases, in that order; junction bases with no gene match: 3. This CDR3 has 15 residues. CDR3 amino acids: CASSLGDRGHNEQFF. CDR3 bases: TGTGCCAGCAGTTTAGGGGACAGGGGACACAATGAGCAGTTCTTC.

The table lists this clone with a few counts. This chain connects TRBV11-2 to TRBJ1-6; no firm D call. The V end lost 4 bases, the J end lost 0 bases, and 19 bases lay between the germline ends. The CDR3 length is 19 residues. CDR1 and CDR2 (germline): SGHAT, FQNNGV. CDR3 residues: CASSSLALRFSSYNSPLHF. In DNA, the CDR3 is TGTGCCAGCAGCTCCCTAGCCCTCCGTTTTAGCTCCTATAATTCACCCCTCCACTTT.

The chain uses TRBV4-3 and TRBJ2-1; no clear D. Trimming removed 0 bases at V and 0 bases at J, with 6 bases between. Germline CDR1 reads LGHNA; CDR2 reads YSLEER. This CDR3 has 15 residues. In DNA, the CDR3 is TGCGCCAGCAGCCAAGACGGCTACTCCTACAATGAGCAGTTCTTC. It specifies CASSQDGYSYNEQFF.

This rearrangement joins TRBV11-3 to TRBJ2-7, with 8 bases matching TRBD1. Trimming cost V 4 bases and J 5 bases; bases outside gene matches: 1. Germline V gene data show CDR1 as SGHNT and CDR2 as YENEEA. The CDR3 is 12 amino acids. In DNA form, the CDR3 reads TGTGCCAGCAGCTCGGACAGGGACGAGCAGTACTTC. Translating gives CASSSDRDEQYF.